Each of the 20 T cell receptor beta chains below was sequenced from the same sample in a study of blood T cell repertoires in COVID-19. Method: immunoSEQ multiplex PCR; TCRdb's copy keeps in-frame clones and lacks some. The sample includes roughly 140,000 clones, about four fifths seen only once; the top ten take 2.2%. The material sequenced was peripheral blood. The receptor set was obtained from a man between 65 and 85 years old with acute or convalescent COVID-19.

The chain couples TRBV5-1 to TRBJ2-1, with 8 bases fitting TRBD2. The V gene end was trimmed by 2 bases and the J gene end by 7 bases; junction bases not matched to a gene: 5. Germline-derived CDR1 and CDR2 are SGHRS and YFSETQ. The CDR3 runs to 14 residues. The CDR3 sequence: CASSLGTSQNEQFF. The CDR3, as DNA: TGCGCCAGCAGCTTAGGGACTAGTCAGAATGAGCAGTTCTTC.

The chain uses TRBV24-1 and TRBJ1-2; 9 nucleotides agree with TRBD1. The CDR3 loop spans 15 amino acids. Germline assignment: CDR1 KGHDR and CDR2 SFDVKD. V was clipped by 4 bases and J by 8 bases; unmatched bases: 10. The CDR3 loop reads CATSDTEDRGNGYTF. Written as DNA, the CDR3 is TGTGCCACCAGTGACACAGAGGACAGGGGCAACGGCTACACCTTC.

V usage is TRBV14 and J usage is TRBJ1-6, with D uncertain. Looked up from germline, CDR1 is SGHDN and CDR2 is FVKESK. This CDR3 is built from 18 residues. The ends were cut back, 2 bases at V and 0 bases at J, with 14 bases in the middle. CDR3 sequence (DNA): TGTGCCAGCAGCCAAAGGACTGCAAGTCGCTCCTATAATTCACCCCTCCACTTT. Amino acid sequence: CASSQRTASRSYNSPLHF.

The chain recombines TRBV28 with TRBJ2-2; the D is unclear. The CDR3 has 12 amino acids. Germline CDR1 reads MDHEN; CDR2 reads SYDVKM. With 6 bases removed from V and 1 base from J, the gap between germline ends came to 3 bases. The CDR3 bases are TGTGCCAGCAGGCGGAACACCGGGGAGCTGTTTTTT. It encodes CASRRNTGELFF.

The chain has TRBV7-2 and TRBJ2-1; D gene unclear. V shed 5 bases and J shed 0 bases, with 11 bases lying between them. CDR3 length equals 15 residues. Looked up from germline, CDR1 is SGHTA and CDR2 is FQGNSA. CDR3 DNA sequence: TGTGCCAGCAGCCTTTTTTCCTCCTCCTACAATGAGCAGTTCTTC. Translated, it gives CASSLFSSSYNEQFF.

This clone was observed once. The chain recombines TRBV5-1 with TRBJ2-7; 9 bases are shared with TRBD1. The CDR3 spans 15 residues. Germline V gives CDR1 SGHRS, CDR2 YFSETQ. Unmatched junction bases numbered 6, after V lost 3 bases and J lost 2 bases. The CDR3 spells CASSSQGALTYEQYF. CDR3 coding DNA: TGCGCCAGCAGCTCACAGGGGGCCTTAACCTACGAGCAGTACTTC.

This chain joins TRBV6-5 and TRBJ2-7, with D possibly TRBD1 on 6 matching bases. The CDR3 is made up of 14 amino acids. V lost 6 bases, J lost 0 bases, and 12 bases lay in between. Germline V CDR1 and CDR2: MNHEY, SVGAGI. The CDR3 reads CASRRQAGSYEQYF. CDR3 bases: TGTGCCAGCAGACGACAGGCGGGCTCCTACGAGCAGTACTTC.

The chain recombines TRBV7-2 with TRBJ2-7; TRBD2 matches at 7 bases. This CDR3 has 16 residues. Germline V gives CDR1 SGHTA, CDR2 FQGNSA. J lost 3 bases, V lost 3 bases, and 11 bases had no gene match. CDR3 nucleotides: TGTGCCAGCAGCTTGGGCTCTAGCGGCTCCCTCTACGAGCAGTACTTC. Residues: CASSLGSSGSLYEQYF.

V usage is TRBV19 and J usage is TRBJ1-2; 9 bases fit TRBD1. Germline V lookup: CDR1 LNHDA, CDR2 SQIVND (reference sequence). The CDR3 runs to 15 residues. The V and J ends lost 5 bases and 2 bases, in that order; junction bases with no gene match: 6. The CDR3 reads CASSSPDRGNYGYTF. The CDR3 nucleotides read TGTGCCAGTAGTTCCCCCGACAGGGGGAACTATGGCTACACCTTC.

V is TRBV27 and J is TRBJ1-2, with TRBD1 matching over 7 bases. The CDR3 covers 13 residues. Per germline, CDR1 MNHEY and CDR2 SMNVEV (reference sequence). Trimming at V came to 3 bases and at J to 5 bases, leaving 3 bases not matched to a gene. CDR3 sequence: CASSFAGGYGYTF. Here the CDR3 DNA reads TGTGCCAGCAGTTTCGCAGGGGGATATGGCTACACCTTC.

The chain combines TRBV5-1 with TRBJ2-6, with D possibly matching TRBD1 (5 bases). Germline V gives CDR1 SGHRS, CDR2 YFSETQ. This CDR3 contains 14 residues. Trimming cost V 4 bases and J 2 bases, with 7 bases left between them. CDR3 nucleotide sequence: TGCGCCAGCAGCGGGGCCACTGGGGCCAACGTCCTGACTTTC. Its translation is CASSGATGANVLTF. Supplemented by reference TRBV5-1 and TRBJ2-6, the full variable domain reads KAGVTQTPRYLIKTRGQQVTLSCSPISGHRSVSWYQQTPGQGLQFLFEYFSETQRNKGNFPGRFSGRQFSNSRSEMNVSTLELGDSALYLCASSGATGANVLTFGAGSRLTVL.

The V call is TRBV7-3, the J call TRBJ2-2, with D perhaps TRBD2 (6 bases). Germline CDR1 reads SGHTA; CDR2 reads FQGTGA. CDR3 length: 15 residues. V shed 3 bases and J shed 4 bases, with 12 bases lying between them. CDR3 loop: CASSLEGGFTGELFF. As DNA, the CDR3 is TGTGCCAGCAGCTTGGAGGGTGGGTTCACCGGGGAGCTGTTTTTT.

The rearrangement links TRBV2 to TRBJ1-3; 8 bases align to TRBD1. Per the germline V gene, CDR1 is SNHLY and CDR2 is FYNNEI. The CDR3 has 14 amino acids. Trimming at V came to 5 bases and at J to 2 bases, leaving 2 bases not matched to a gene. As DNA, the CDR3 is TGTGCCAGCAGTAACAGGGGGACTGGAAACACCATATATTTT. This codes for CASSNRGTGNTIYF.

The chain combines TRBV18 with TRBJ1-2; TRBD1 aligns across 10 bases. The V segment lost 5 bases and the J segment 5 bases; nucleotides outside the gene matches: 5. The CDR3 contains 14 residues. Germline loops: CDR1 KGHSH, CDR2 LQKENI. CDR3 region: CASSTTGGAYGYTF. CDR3 bases: TGTGCCAGCTCAACGACAGGGGGCGCTTATGGCTACACCTTC. Supplemented by reference TRBV18 and TRBJ1-2, the full variable domain reads NAGVMQNPRHLVRRRGQEARLRCSPMKGHSHVYWYRQLPEEGLKFMVYLQKENIIDESGMPKERFSAEFPKEGPSILRIQQVVRGDSAAYFCASSTTGGAYGYTFGSGTRLTVV.

The rearrangement joins TRBV7-8 to TRBJ2-3, with 14 bases lining up with TRBD2. The CDR3 runs 18 residues. J lost 1 base, V lost 5 bases, and 8 bases had no gene match. Germline lookup yields CDR1 SGHVS and CDR2 FQNEAQ. The CDR3 DNA sequence: TGTGCCAGCAGCCCCGCCGGGACTAGCGGGAGAGGCACAGATACGCAGTATTTT. Its translation: CASSPAGTSGRGTDTQYF. Supplemented by reference TRBV7-8 and TRBJ2-3, the full variable domain reads GAGVSQSPRYKVAKRGQDVALRCDPISGHVSLFWYQQALGQGPEFLTYFQNEAQLDKSGLPSDRFFAERPEGSVSTLKIQRTQQEDSAVYLCASSPAGTSGRGTDTQYFGPGTRLTVL.

The V call is TRBV29-1, the J call TRBJ2-1; TRBD1 agrees at 7 bases. V lost 7 bases, J lost 4 bases, and 1 base stayed unmatched. The CDR3 has 11 residues. Germline V CDR1 and CDR2: SQVTM, ANQGSEA. This CDR3 reads CSGGQYNEQFF. The CDR3 nucleotides read TGCAGCGGGGGACAGTACAATGAGCAGTTCTTC.

DNA of the CDR3: TGTGCCAGCAGTTTATATAAGACTTTGAACACTGAAGCTTTCTTT. Translating gives CASSLYKTLNTEAFF. The chain is built from TRBV27 and TRBJ1-1; D remains ambiguous. The CDR3 is 15 residues long. CDR1 and CDR2 (germline): MNHEY, SMNVEV (reference sequence). Trimming cost V 1 base and J 0 bases, with 9 bases left between them.

The chain carries TRBV7-2 and TRBJ2-2; a weak D match, TRBD2 (7 bases). Germline V lookup: CDR1 SGHTA, CDR2 FQGNSA. V gave up 4 bases and J gave up 8 bases, with 23 bases separating them. The CDR3 spans 17 residues. The CDR3 reads CASSWGPSGLRWGELFF. The CDR3, as DNA: TGTGCCAGCAGCTGGGGGCCTAGCGGACTTCGTTGGGGGGAGCTGTTTTTT.

The V gene is TRBV6-2 or TRBV6-3, the J gene TRBJ1-6; D is ambiguous. The length of the CDR3 is 16 residues. Germline loops: CDR1 MNHEY, CDR2 SVGEGT. V was cut by 6 bases and J by 0 bases, with 12 bases left in between. CDR3 residues: CASSRVGSSYNSPLHF. CDR3 DNA: TGTGCCAGCAGCCGAGTAGGGAGCTCCTATAATTCACCCCTCCACTTT.

The rearrangement uses TRBV4-1 and TRBJ1-1; no firm D call. CDR3 length: 14 amino acids. Germline loops: CDR1 MGHRA, CDR2 YSYEKL. Trimming took off 1 base at V and 2 bases at J, with 8 bases between the two ends. CDR3 protein: CASSQAEINTEAFF. The CDR3 nucleotides are TGCGCCAGCAGCCAAGCCGAGATTAACACTGAAGCTTTCTTT.